This T cell receptor beta chain was observed in a study of OX40 agonist ivuxolimab in advanced cancers. Findings and caveats of the study: In CD8+ T cells, expanded clones were on average more numerous than in CD4+.

Sequenced by immunoSEQ multiplex PCR; TCRdb stores in-frame clones only, minus some. Of fewer than 70,000 clones in the sample, approximately 88% were seen once. The ends lost 3 bases at V and 5 bases at J; junction bases unmatched: 13. CDR1 is SEHNR, CDR2 FQNEAQ, per germline (reference sequence). The CDR3 is made up of 16 amino acids. Worth noting for this clone: Its antigen is currently unknown.

This sequence was found in an adult with an advanced solid tumor such as melanoma, head and neck, liver or kidney cancer. This chain links TRBV7-9 with TRBJ2-7, with 7 bases matching TRBD1. The input for sequencing was CD4+ or CD8+ T cells sorted from blood, taken in a trial of the OX40 agonist ivuxolimab. DNA of the CDR3: TGTGCCAGCAGCTTTTCCCACTCGACAGGGAACCACGAGCAGTACTTC. This codes for CASSFSHSTGNHEQYF.